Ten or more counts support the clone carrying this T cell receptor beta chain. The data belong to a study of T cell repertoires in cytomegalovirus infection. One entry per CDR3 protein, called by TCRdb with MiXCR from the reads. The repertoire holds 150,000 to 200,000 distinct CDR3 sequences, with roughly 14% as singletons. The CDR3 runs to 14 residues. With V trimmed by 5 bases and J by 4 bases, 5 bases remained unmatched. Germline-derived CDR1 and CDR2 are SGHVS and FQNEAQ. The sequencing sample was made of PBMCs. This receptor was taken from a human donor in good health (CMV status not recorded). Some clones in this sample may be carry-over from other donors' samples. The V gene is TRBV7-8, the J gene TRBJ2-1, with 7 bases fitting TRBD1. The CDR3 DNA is TGTGCCAGCAGCCTGGGACAGCCTTACAATGAGCAGTTCTTC. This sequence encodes CASSLGQPYNEQFF.